Below, 8 T cell receptor beta chains from the same sample are listed, as sequenced in a study of identical twins. TCRdb reprocessed the 5' RACE reads with MiXCR, giving one entry per CDR3 protein. The sample lists around 530,000 distinct CDR3 sequences; approximately 16% were seen once. The data were also submitted as part of a second study, on yellow fever vaccine responses in identical twins.

The sample taken for sequencing was CD4+ T cells sorted from blood. The receptors shown here come from a woman younger than 30 in good health.

The chain's CDR3 is CASSQYGDGYGYTF. DNA for the CDR3: TGTGCCAGCAGCCAATACGGGGATGGGTATGGCTACACCTTC. The chain links TRBV3-1 to TRBJ1-2; no definite D call. The CDR3 covers 14 residues. Trimming cost V 2 bases and J 5 bases, with 12 bases left between them. CDR1 and CDR2 from the germline V gene are LGHDT and YNNKEL (reference sequence).

There are a few counts of this clonotype. This CDR3 is CASSESVIGELFF. As DNA, the CDR3 is TGTGCCAGCAGTGAATCCGTTATCGGGGAGCTGTTTTTT. J is TRBJ2-2 and V is TRBV2; D gene unclear. The CDR3 runs 13 residues. Germline V gives CDR1 SNHLY, CDR2 FYNNEI. With 2 bases removed from V and 7 bases from J, the gap between germline ends came to 8 bases. Complete variable domain (other parts from reference TRBV2 and TRBJ2-2): EPEVTQTPSHQVTQMGQEVILRCVPISNHLYFYWYRQILGQKVEFLVSFYNNEISEKSEIFDDQFSVERPDGSNFTLKIRSTKLEDSAMYFCASSESVIGELFFGEGSRLTVL.

This clonotype showed up just a few times. V gene TRBV27 combines with J gene TRBJ2-2; D is uncertain. This CDR3 is built from 11 residues. V shed 7 bases and J shed 7 bases, with 7 bases lying between them. Germline V gene lookup returns CDR1 MNHEY and CDR2 SMNVEV (reference sequence). The CDR3 spells CASIGGGELFF. The CDR3 DNA is TGTGCCAGCATCGGCGGCGGGGAGCTGTTTTTT.

Here the CDR3 reads CSVGRPSEQFF. The CDR3, as DNA: TGCAGTGTAGGCCGCCCCAGTGAGCAGTTCTTC. V gene TRBV20-1 combines with J gene TRBJ2-1; D uncertain. Between the trimmed V and J ends, which lost 7 bases and 9 bases, there was a span of 13 bases. Germline CDR1 is DFQATT and CDR2 is SNEGSKA (reference sequence). The CDR3 runs 11 residues.

The chain uses TRBV20-1 and TRBJ2-1; the match to TRBD2 covers 14 bases. Germline V gives CDR1 DFQATT, CDR2 SNEGSKA (reference sequence). The CDR3 is 20 amino acids. V lost 1 base to trimming and J lost 0 bases; unmatched junction nucleotides: 11. The CDR3 is CSARGGGTSGSPLSYNEQFF. The DNA for the CDR3 is TGCAGTGCTAGAGGAGGGGGGACTAGCGGGAGCCCCCTCTCCTACAATGAGCAGTTCTTC.

The V and J genes are TRBV4-1 and TRBJ2-7; the match to TRBD1 covers 8 bases. Germline trimming cut 4 bases from V and 1 base from J; bases unmatched to any gene: 9. The germline CDR1 and CDR2 sequences are MGHRA and YSYEKL. This CDR3 has 16 amino acids. The CDR3 sequence: CASSRSQGVRSYEQYF. Written as DNA, the CDR3 is TGCGCCAGCAGCCGCTCACAGGGGGTGAGATCCTACGAGCAGTACTTC.

This clonotype was recorded a few times. The chain recombines TRBV2 with TRBJ1-1; TRBD1 might be the D (5 bases). V lost 3 bases, J lost 4 bases, and 12 bases lay in between. This CDR3 contains 14 residues. Germline values: CDR1 SNHLY, CDR2 FYNNEI. CDR3 loop: CASSEGRVITEAFF. The CDR3 region has the DNA TGTGCCAGCAGTGAGGGCAGGGTGATCACTGAAGCTTTCTTT.

This clonotype was seen ten or more times. V and J are TRBV24-1 and TRBJ1-5; D is ambiguous. The germline V and J ends were trimmed by 4 bases and 7 bases, with 13 bases remaining between them. The CDR3 has 14 amino acids. Germline CDR1 and CDR2: KGHDR and SFDVKD. CDR3 in amino acids: CATSERNVGQPQHF. The CDR3 region has the DNA TGTGCCACCAGTGAGAGGAACGTGGGCCAGCCCCAGCATTTT.